A selection of T cell receptor beta chains follows, all from one sample in a study of response to subunit inactivated influenza vaccine. TCRdb analysed the RT-PCR reads with MiXCR anew, one entry per CDR3 protein. This table has approximately 570,000 distinct CDR3 sequences, around 8% appearing once. Sequenced here: PBMCs from blood, sampled roughly 24 months after vaccination. The receptors originated from a man between 50 and 70 years old who received an inactivated influenza vaccine. The CDR3 runs from the conserved cysteine through the conserved F or W. A D gene is named only where the DNA matches it firmly. For some rows the clone size is stated as once, few or many, or as a class when expanded; others skip it.

D	size	V	J	CDR3	DNA
.	.	TRBV15	TRBJ1-3	CATSLDRTGNTIYF	TGTGCCACCAGCTTAGACAGGACTGGAAACACCATATATTTT
.	.	TRBV7-6	TRBJ2-2	CASSVGTITTGELFF	TGTGCCAGCAGTGTCGGGACCATTACCACCGGGGAGCTGTTTTTT
.	many	TRBV7-8	TRBJ2-7	CASSSVKAYEQYF	TGTGCCAGCAGCTCCGTCAAGGCTTACGAGCAGTACTTC
.	many	TRBV4-3	TRBJ2-7	CASSQRTGYEQYF	TGCGCCAGCAGCCAGAGAACAGGTTACGAGCAGTACTTC
.	.	TRBV20-1	TRBJ2-7	CSARVLVYEQYF	TGCAGTGCTAGAGTCCTTGTCTACGAGCAGTACTTC
TRBD2	few	TRBV2	TRBJ2-7	CASQRLAGASYEQYF	TGTGCCAGCCAAAGACTAGCGGGGGCTTCCTACGAGCAGTACTTC
TRBD1	few	TRBV7-9	TRBJ1-1	CASSAQGGSTEAFF	TGTGCCAGCAGCGCACAGGGGGGGAGCACTGAAGCTTTCTTT
TRBD2	.	TRBV27	TRBJ2-1	CASSLLASGYSYNEQFF	TGTGCCAGCAGTTTATTGGCTAGCGGATACTCCTACAATGAGCAGTTCTTC
TRBD1	few	TRBV15	TRBJ1-2	CATSRGQGGYGYTF	TGTGCCACCAGCAGAGGACAGGGTGGCTATGGCTACACCTTC
.	few	TRBV7-9	TRBJ2-7	CASSFPGTLDYEQYF	TGTGCCAGCAGCTTCCCCGGGACCTTGGATTACGAGCAGTACTTC
.	.	TRBV7-2	TRBJ1-5	CASSLAEDSNQPQHF	TGTGCCAGCAGCCTAGCGGAGGATAGCAATCAGCCCCAGCATTTT